A selection of T cell receptor beta chains follows, all from one sample in a study of blood T cell repertoires in COVID-19. The protocol was immunoSEQ multiplex PCR, while the TCRdb copy is restricted to in-frame clones and leaves out a portion. The sample gives 100,000 to 150,000 clones, about 90% of which show up once; roughly 3.6% is in the top ten. The specimen sequenced was peripheral blood. The origin of the receptors is a woman aged 60-75 years with acute or convalescent COVID-19. The CDR3 runs from the conserved cysteine through the conserved F or W. Fields, in order: D gene, clone size, V gene, J gene, CDR3 protein, CDR3 DNA. D genes are given only for firm matches. Part of the rows lack a size; the others show once, few, many or a class for expanded clones.

d_gene: .; abundance: .; v_gene: TRBV19; j_gene: TRBJ1-6; CDR3aa: CASSETPVGPLHF; CDR3nt: TGTGCCAGTAGCGAAACCCCGGTCGGTCCCCTCCACTTT
d_gene: TRBD2; abundance: few; v_gene: TRBV19; j_gene: TRBJ2-1; CDR3aa: CASSSYPGLAGGGWNEQFF; CDR3nt: TGTGCCAGTAGTTCCTACCCGGGACTAGCGGGAGGCGGGTGGAATGAGCAGTTCTTC
d_gene: .; abundance: .; v_gene: TRBV6-5; j_gene: TRBJ1-3; CDR3aa: CASLSSGNTIYF; CDR3nt: TGTGCCAGCCTCAGTTCTGGAAACACCATATATTTT
d_gene: .; abundance: .; v_gene: TRBV5-1; j_gene: TRBJ2-7; CDR3aa: CASSLRLTYEQYF; CDR3nt: TGCGCCAGCAGCTTGCGACTGACCTACGAGCAGTACTTC
d_gene: .; abundance: .; v_gene: TRBV5-1; j_gene: TRBJ1-2; CDR3aa: CASSLDSSDLYGYTF; CDR3nt: TGCGCCAGCAGCTTAGACAGTTCCGACCTTTATGGCTACACCTTC
d_gene: .; abundance: .; v_gene: TRBV29-1; j_gene: TRBJ2-2; CDR3aa: CSVDRNTGELFF; CDR3nt: TGCAGCGTTGACAGAAACACCGGGGAGCTGTTTTTT
d_gene: .; abundance: .; v_gene: TRBV5-4; j_gene: TRBJ1-1; CDR3aa: CASNPPDATGTEAFF; CDR3nt: TGTGCCAGCAACCCCCCCGACGCCACGGGTACTGAAGCTTTCTTT
d_gene: .; abundance: .; v_gene: TRBV9; j_gene: TRBJ1-2; CDR3aa: CASSVELDYGYTF; CDR3nt: TGTGCCAGCAGCGTAGAACTCGACTATGGCTACACCTTC
d_gene: .; abundance: .; v_gene: TRBV5-4; j_gene: TRBJ1-1; CDR3aa: CASSSKPNTEAFF; CDR3nt: TGTGCCAGCAGCTCTAAGCCGAACACTGAAGCTTTCTTT
d_gene: TRBD1; abundance: .; v_gene: TRBV3-1/TRBV3-2; j_gene: TRBJ1-1; CDR3aa: CASSQEIKTGGVTTEAFF; CDR3nt: TGTGCCAGCAGCCAAGAGATAAAGACAGGGGGTGTTACAACTGAAGCTTTCTTT
d_gene: .; abundance: .; v_gene: TRBV6-6; j_gene: TRBJ1-4; CDR3aa: CASHGANNEKLFF; CDR3nt: TGTGCCAGCCATGGGGCCAATAATGAAAAACTGTTTTTT
d_gene: TRBD1; abundance: .; v_gene: TRBV11-3; j_gene: TRBJ1-2; CDR3aa: CASSRTSTGTGMAPTF; CDR3nt: TGTGCCAGCAGCCGAACATCGACCGGGACAGGGATGGCACCCACCTTC
d_gene: TRBD1; abundance: .; v_gene: TRBV19; j_gene: TRBJ1-2; CDR3aa: CASSFDRGAMGFYGYTF; CDR3nt: TGTGCCAGTAGTTTCGACAGGGGAGCAATGGGGTTCTATGGCTACACCTTC
d_gene: TRBD1; abundance: .; v_gene: TRBV5-6; j_gene: TRBJ1-2; CDR3aa: CASSSDREFDYGYTF; CDR3nt: TGTGCCAGCAGCTCCGACAGGGAATTTGACTATGGCTACACCTTC
d_gene: TRBD1; abundance: .; v_gene: TRBV11-2; j_gene: TRBJ1-6; CDR3aa: CASSPQGARNSPLHF; CDR3nt: TGTGCCAGCAGCCCTCAGGGGGCGCGGAATTCACCCCTCCACTTT
d_gene: TRBD1; abundance: .; v_gene: TRBV19; j_gene: TRBJ1-5; CDR3aa: CASSFGQGGYQPQHF; CDR3nt: TGTGCCAGTAGTTTCGGACAGGGCGGTTATCAGCCCCAGCATTTT
d_gene: TRBD1; abundance: .; v_gene: TRBV15; j_gene: TRBJ2-7; CDR3aa: CATSRHDREHEQYF; CDR3nt: TGTGCCACCAGCAGGCACGACAGGGAGCACGAGCAGTACTTC
d_gene: .; abundance: .; v_gene: TRBV6-6; j_gene: TRBJ1-2; CDR3aa: CASSPSYAERYTF; CDR3nt: TGTGCCAGCAGCCCCTCGTATGCGGAGCGCTACACCTTC
d_gene: TRBD2; abundance: .; v_gene: TRBV7-2; j_gene: TRBJ2-2; CDR3aa: CASSLYAGVGTGELFF; CDR3nt: TGTGCCAGCAGCTTATATGCGGGAGTTGGCACCGGGGAGCTGTTTTTT
d_gene: TRBD2; abundance: once; v_gene: TRBV19; j_gene: TRBJ2-4; CDR3aa: CASSMGLAGQVKDIQYF; CDR3nt: TGTGCCAGTAGTATGGGACTAGCGGGACAGGTCAAAGACATTCAGTACTTC
d_gene: .; abundance: once; v_gene: TRBV9; j_gene: TRBJ2-1; CDR3aa: CASSPPTGDNEQFF; CDR3nt: TGTGCCAGCAGCCCCCCAACGGGGGACAATGAGCAGTTCTTC
d_gene: .; abundance: few; v_gene: TRBV28; j_gene: TRBJ1-1; CDR3aa: CASSIPRGYTEAFF; CDR3nt: TGTGCCAGCAGTATACCCAGGGGATACACTGAAGCTTTCTTT
d_gene: .; abundance: .; v_gene: TRBV5-6; j_gene: TRBJ2-1; CDR3aa: CASSLDGGLSYNEQFF; CDR3nt: TGTGCCAGCAGCTTGGATGGGGGCCTCTCCTACAATGAGCAGTTCTTC
d_gene: TRBD1; abundance: .; v_gene: TRBV30; j_gene: TRBJ1-1; CDR3aa: CAWRDTGDPYTEAFF; CDR3nt: TGTGCCTGGAGAGACACAGGGGACCCCTACACTGAAGCTTTCTTT
d_gene: .; abundance: .; v_gene: TRBV29-1; j_gene: TRBJ2-5; CDR3aa: CSAAGSYRETQYF; CDR3nt: TGCAGCGCCGCGGGGTCTTATAGGGAGACCCAGTACTTC
d_gene: .; abundance: .; v_gene: TRBV27; j_gene: TRBJ1-2; CDR3aa: CASSLRAGLGYTF; CDR3nt: TGTGCCAGCAGTTTAAGGGCAGGGTTGGGCTACACCTTC
d_gene: .; abundance: .; v_gene: TRBV28; j_gene: TRBJ1-5; CDR3aa: CASSPAQGNNQPQHF; CDR3nt: TGTGCCAGCAGTCCAGCCCAGGGAAACAATCAGCCCCAGCATTTT
d_gene: TRBD1; abundance: .; v_gene: TRBV5-1; j_gene: TRBJ1-1; CDR3aa: CASSWTGVTEAFF; CDR3nt: TGCGCCAGCAGCTGGACAGGGGTCACTGAAGCTTTCTTT
d_gene: TRBD1; abundance: .; v_gene: TRBV24-1; j_gene: TRBJ1-5; CDR3aa: CATSAGQGDQPQHF; CDR3nt: TGTGCCACCAGTGCGGGACAGGGGGATCAGCCCCAGCATTTT
d_gene: .; abundance: .; v_gene: TRBV11-3; j_gene: TRBJ1-1; CDR3aa: CASSSDRRGTEAFF; CDR3nt: TGTGCCAGCAGCTCCGATCGGAGAGGGACTGAAGCTTTCTTT
d_gene: TRBD2; abundance: .; v_gene: TRBV9; j_gene: TRBJ2-2; CDR3aa: CASSPRLAGVGGELFF; CDR3nt: TGTGCCAGCAGCCCCCGACTAGCGGGAGTGGGCGGGGAGCTGTTTTTT
d_gene: TRBD2; abundance: .; v_gene: TRBV18; j_gene: TRBJ2-2; CDR3aa: CASSPSPSGSAGELFF; CDR3nt: TGTGCCAGCTCACCAAGCCCGAGCGGGAGTGCCGGGGAGCTGTTTTTT
d_gene: .; abundance: .; v_gene: TRBV11-2; j_gene: TRBJ2-5; CDR3aa: CASSLDQTTEETQYF; CDR3nt: TGTGCCAGCAGCTTAGACCAGACGACAGAAGAGACCCAGTACTTC
d_gene: TRBD1; abundance: .; v_gene: TRBV5-4; j_gene: TRBJ1-2; CDR3aa: CASSPGQGADGYTF; CDR3nt: TGTGCCAGCAGCCCCGGACAGGGGGCAGATGGCTACACCTTC
d_gene: .; abundance: .; v_gene: TRBV5-1; j_gene: TRBJ1-5; CDR3aa: CASSLEGREYQPQHF; CDR3nt: TGCGCCAGCAGCTTGGAAGGCAGGGAATATCAGCCCCAGCATTTT
d_gene: .; abundance: .; v_gene: TRBV6-5; j_gene: TRBJ2-3; CDR3aa: CASRQDTGTDTQYF; CDR3nt: TGTGCCAGCAGACAAGACACAGGGACAGATACGCAGTATTTT
d_gene: .; abundance: .; v_gene: TRBV15; j_gene: TRBJ2-3; CDR3aa: CATRAVLGGPTDTQYF; CDR3nt: TGTGCCACCCGGGCTGTATTGGGAGGACCGACAGATACGCAGTATTTT
d_gene: TRBD1; abundance: .; v_gene: TRBV3-1/TRBV3-2; j_gene: TRBJ1-3; CDR3aa: CASSQQGAGNTIYF; CDR3nt: TGTGCCAGCAGCCAACAGGGGGCTGGAAACACCATATATTTT
d_gene: .; abundance: once; v_gene: TRBV5-1; j_gene: TRBJ2-5; CDR3aa: CASSSIGGETQYF; CDR3nt: TGCGCCAGCAGCTCAATCGGGGGAGAGACCCAGTACTTC
d_gene: TRBD1; abundance: .; v_gene: TRBV19; j_gene: TRBJ2-2; CDR3aa: CASSTRQGPTNTGELFF; CDR3nt: TGTGCCAGTAGTACTCGACAGGGACCTACGAACACCGGGGAGCTGTTTTTT
d_gene: TRBD1; abundance: .; v_gene: TRBV6-6; j_gene: TRBJ1-1; CDR3aa: CASSPRQGGTEAFF; CDR3nt: TGTGCCAGCAGCCCAAGACAGGGAGGCACTGAAGCTTTCTTT
d_gene: .; abundance: .; v_gene: TRBV6-5; j_gene: TRBJ2-1; CDR3aa: CASRVAQGLGSQFF; CDR3nt: TGTGCCAGCCGGGTGGCCCAGGGCCTGGGGTCGCAGTTCTTC
d_gene: .; abundance: .; v_gene: TRBV25-1; j_gene: TRBJ2-2; CDR3aa: CATQTSKNTGELFF; CDR3nt: TGTGCCACCCAGACTAGTAAGAACACCGGGGAGCTGTTTTTT
d_gene: TRBD2; abundance: once; v_gene: TRBV7-9; j_gene: TRBJ2-3; CDR3aa: CASSFLTSGMADTQYF; CDR3nt: TGTGCCAGCAGCTTTTTGACTAGCGGGATGGCGGATACGCAGTATTTT
d_gene: TRBD2; abundance: .; v_gene: TRBV19; j_gene: TRBJ2-7; CDR3aa: CASSIGAGSYEQYF; CDR3nt: TGTGCCAGTAGTATCGGAGCGGGATCCTACGAGCAGTACTTC